This T cell receptor beta chain was recovered during a study of blood T cell repertoires in COVID-19. The CDR3 is 14 amino acids. In germline, CDR1 is SGHRS, CDR2 YFSETQ. Trimming removed 1 base at V and 0 bases at J, with 7 bases between. Produced via immunoSEQ multiplex PCR; TCRdb's table is partial and in-frame only. The sample yields hundreds of thousands of clones, 75% to 85% seen once. V is TRBV5-1 and J is TRBJ1-1; D remains unclear. This receptor was obtained from a man aged 50 to 60 with active or convalescent COVID-19. Sequencing was done on a sample of peripheral blood. The CDR3 DNA reads as TGCGCCAGCAGCTTGAGCGGGGTGAACACTGAAGCTTTCTTT. Amino acids: CASSLSGVNTEAFF.